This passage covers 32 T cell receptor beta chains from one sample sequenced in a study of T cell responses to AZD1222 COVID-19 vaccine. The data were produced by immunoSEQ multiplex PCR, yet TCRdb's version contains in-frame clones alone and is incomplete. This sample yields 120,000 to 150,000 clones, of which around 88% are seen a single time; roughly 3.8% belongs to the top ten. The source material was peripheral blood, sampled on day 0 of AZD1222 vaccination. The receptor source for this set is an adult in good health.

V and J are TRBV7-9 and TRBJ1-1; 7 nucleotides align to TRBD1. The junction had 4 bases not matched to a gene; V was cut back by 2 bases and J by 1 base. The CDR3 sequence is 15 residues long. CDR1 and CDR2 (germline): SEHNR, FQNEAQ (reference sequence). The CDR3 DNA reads TGTGCCAGCAGCTTACTGTCAGGGGGGAACACTGAAGCTTTCTTT. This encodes CASSLLSGGNTEAFF.

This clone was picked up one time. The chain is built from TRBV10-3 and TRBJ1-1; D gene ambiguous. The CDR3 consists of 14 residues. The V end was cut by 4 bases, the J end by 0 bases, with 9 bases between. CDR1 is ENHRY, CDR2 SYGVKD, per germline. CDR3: CAISVVFLNTEAFF. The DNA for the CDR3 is TGTGCCATCAGTGTTGTGTTTCTGAACACTGAAGCTTTCTTT.

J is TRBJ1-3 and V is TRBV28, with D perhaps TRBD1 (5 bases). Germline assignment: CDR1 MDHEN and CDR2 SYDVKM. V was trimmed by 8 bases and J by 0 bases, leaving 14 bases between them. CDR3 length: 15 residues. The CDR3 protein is CASEAGPHSGNTIYF. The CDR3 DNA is TGTGCCAGCGAAGCGGGGCCGCACTCTGGAAACACCATATATTTT.

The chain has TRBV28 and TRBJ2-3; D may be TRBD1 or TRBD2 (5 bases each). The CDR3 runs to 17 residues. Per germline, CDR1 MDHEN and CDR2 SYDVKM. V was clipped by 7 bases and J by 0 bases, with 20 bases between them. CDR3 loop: CASNLRGPGTSTDTQYF. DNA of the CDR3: TGTGCCAGCAACCTCCGGGGCCCCGGCACTAGCACAGATACGCAGTATTTT.

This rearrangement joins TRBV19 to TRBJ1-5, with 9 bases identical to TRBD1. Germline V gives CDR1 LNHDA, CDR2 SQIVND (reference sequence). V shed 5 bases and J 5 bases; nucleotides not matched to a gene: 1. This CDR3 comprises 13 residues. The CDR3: CASSWDRDQPQHF. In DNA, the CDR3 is TGTGCCAGTAGTTGGGACAGGGATCAGCCCCAGCATTTT.

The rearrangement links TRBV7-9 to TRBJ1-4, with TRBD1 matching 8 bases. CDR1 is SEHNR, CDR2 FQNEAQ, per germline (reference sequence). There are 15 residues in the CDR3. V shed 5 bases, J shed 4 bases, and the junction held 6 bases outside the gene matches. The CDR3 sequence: CASSGRGRVNEKLFF. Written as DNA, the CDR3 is TGTGCCAGCAGCGGCAGGGGGCGGGTTAATGAAAAACTGTTTTTT.

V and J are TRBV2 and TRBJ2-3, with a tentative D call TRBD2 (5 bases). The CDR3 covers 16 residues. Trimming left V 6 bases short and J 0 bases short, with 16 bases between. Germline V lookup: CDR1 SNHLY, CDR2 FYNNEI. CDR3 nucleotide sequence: TGTGCCAGCAGGGAGGCGGGTAGCTCTAGCACAGATACGCAGTATTTT. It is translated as CASREAGSSSTDTQYF. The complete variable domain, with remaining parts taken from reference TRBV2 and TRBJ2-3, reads EPEVTQTPSHQVTQMGQEVILRCVPISNHLYFYWYRQILGQKVEFLVSFYNNEISEKSEIFDDQFSVERPDGSNFTLKIRSTKLEDSAMYFCASREAGSSSTDTQYFGPGTRLTVL.

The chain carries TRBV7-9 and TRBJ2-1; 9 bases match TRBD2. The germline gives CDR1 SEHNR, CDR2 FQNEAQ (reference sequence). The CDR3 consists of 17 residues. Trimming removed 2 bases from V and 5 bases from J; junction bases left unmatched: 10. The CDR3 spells CASSLRAGLATDNEQFF. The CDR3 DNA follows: TGTGCCAGCAGCTTACGGGCCGGACTAGCGACGGACAATGAGCAGTTCTTC.

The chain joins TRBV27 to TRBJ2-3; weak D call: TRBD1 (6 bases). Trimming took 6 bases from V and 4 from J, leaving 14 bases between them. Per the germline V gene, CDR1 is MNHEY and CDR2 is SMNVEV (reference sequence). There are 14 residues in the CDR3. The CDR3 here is CASRYRVSADTQYF. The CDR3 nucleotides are TGTGCCAGCAGATACAGGGTTAGCGCAGATACGCAGTATTTT.

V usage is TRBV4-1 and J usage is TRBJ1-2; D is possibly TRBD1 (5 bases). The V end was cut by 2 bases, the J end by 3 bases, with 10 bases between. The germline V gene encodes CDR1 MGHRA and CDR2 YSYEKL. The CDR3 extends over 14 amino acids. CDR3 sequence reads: CASSQPGWDYGYTF. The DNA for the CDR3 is TGCGCCAGCAGCCAACCAGGGTGGGACTATGGCTACACCTTC.

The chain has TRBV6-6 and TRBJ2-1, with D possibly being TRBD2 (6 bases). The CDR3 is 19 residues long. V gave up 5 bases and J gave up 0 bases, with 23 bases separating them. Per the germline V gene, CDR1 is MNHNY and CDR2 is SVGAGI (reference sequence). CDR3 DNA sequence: TGTGCCAGCAGTCCTCGAGGTGTTGGGGGGTCTAGCTCCTACAATGAGCAGTTCTTC. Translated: CASSPRGVGGSSSYNEQFF.

The CDR3 protein is CAWIRTARNGYTF. CDR3 coding DNA: TGTGCCTGGATCCGGACAGCGCGAAATGGCTACACCTTC. The chain carries TRBV30 and TRBJ1-2; D is possibly TRBD1 (6 bases). V was shortened by 4 bases and J by 6 bases, with 15 bases between the two germline ends. There are 13 residues in the CDR3. Germline V gene data show CDR1 as GTSNPN and CDR2 as SVGIG (reference sequence).

The CDR3 nucleotides read TGTGCCAGCAGTTACCGGTCGCTAGCGAGAAACAATGAGCAGTTCTTC. This sequence encodes CASSYRSLARNNEQFF. The rearrangement joins TRBV6-5 to TRBJ2-1; tentative D call: TRBD2 (6 bases). V lost 2 bases and J 5 bases, leaving 16 bases between the germline ends. This CDR3 has 16 residues. Germline loops: CDR1 MNHEY, CDR2 SVGAGI.

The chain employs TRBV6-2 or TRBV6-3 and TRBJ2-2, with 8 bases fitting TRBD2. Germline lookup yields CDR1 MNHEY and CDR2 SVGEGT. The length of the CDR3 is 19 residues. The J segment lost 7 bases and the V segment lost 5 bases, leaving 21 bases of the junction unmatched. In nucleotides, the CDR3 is TGTGCCAGCAGTGACCTAAACCTTTCTAGCGGGTGGGAGCACGGGGAGCTGTTTTTT. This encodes CASSDLNLSSGWEHGELFF.

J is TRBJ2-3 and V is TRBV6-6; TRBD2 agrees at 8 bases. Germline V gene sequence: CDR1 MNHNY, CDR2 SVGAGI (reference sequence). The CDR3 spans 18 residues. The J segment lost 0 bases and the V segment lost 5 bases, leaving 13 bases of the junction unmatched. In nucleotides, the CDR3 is TGTGCCAGCAGTCGCCAACCCCTCGGACTAGCCAGCACAGATACGCAGTATTTT. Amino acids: CASSRQPLGLASTDTQYF.

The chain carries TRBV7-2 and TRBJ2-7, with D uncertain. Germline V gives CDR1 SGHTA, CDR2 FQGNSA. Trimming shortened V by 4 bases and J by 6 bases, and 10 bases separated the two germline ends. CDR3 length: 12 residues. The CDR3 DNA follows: TGTGCCAGCAGCTCCCCGTGGGGCGAGCAGTACTTC. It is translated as CASSSPWGEQYF.

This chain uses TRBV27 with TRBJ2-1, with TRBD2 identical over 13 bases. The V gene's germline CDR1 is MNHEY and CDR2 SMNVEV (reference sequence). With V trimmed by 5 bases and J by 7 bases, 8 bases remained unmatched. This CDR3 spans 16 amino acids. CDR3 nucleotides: TGTGCCAGCAGTACCACAGGACTAGCGGGAGCTAATGAGCAGTTCTTC. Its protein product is CASSTTGLAGANEQFF.

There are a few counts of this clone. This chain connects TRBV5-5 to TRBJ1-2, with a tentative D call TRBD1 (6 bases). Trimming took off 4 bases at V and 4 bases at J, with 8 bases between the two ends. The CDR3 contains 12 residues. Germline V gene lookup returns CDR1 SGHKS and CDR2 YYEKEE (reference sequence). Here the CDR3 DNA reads TGTGCCAGCAGCAAAGGGGGCTATGGCTACACCTTC. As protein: CASSKGGYGYTF.

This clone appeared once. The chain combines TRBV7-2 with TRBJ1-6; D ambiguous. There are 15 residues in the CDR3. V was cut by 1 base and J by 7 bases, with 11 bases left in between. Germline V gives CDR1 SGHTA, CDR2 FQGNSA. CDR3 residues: CASSLGGGLNSPLHF. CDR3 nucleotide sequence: TGTGCCAGCAGCTTAGGGGGTGGGTTGAATTCACCCCTCCACTTT.

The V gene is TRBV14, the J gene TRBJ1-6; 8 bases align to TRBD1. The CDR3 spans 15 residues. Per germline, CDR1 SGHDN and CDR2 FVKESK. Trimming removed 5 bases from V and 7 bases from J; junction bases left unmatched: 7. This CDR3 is CASSSTNRGNSPLHF. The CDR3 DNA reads TGTGCCAGCAGCTCAACAAACAGGGGGAATTCACCCCTCCACTTT. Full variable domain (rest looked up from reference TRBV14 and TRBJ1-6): EAGVTQFPSHSVIEKGQTVTLRCDPISGHDNLYWYRRVMGKEIKFLLHFVKESKQDESGMPNNRFLAERTGGTYSTLKVQPAELEDSGVYFCASSSTNRGNSPLHFGNGTRLTVT.

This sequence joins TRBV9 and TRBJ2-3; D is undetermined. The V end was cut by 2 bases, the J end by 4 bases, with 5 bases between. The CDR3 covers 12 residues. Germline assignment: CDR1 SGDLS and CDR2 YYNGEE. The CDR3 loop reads CASSVRSDTQYF. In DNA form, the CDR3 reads TGTGCCAGCAGCGTTAGATCAGATACGCAGTATTTT.

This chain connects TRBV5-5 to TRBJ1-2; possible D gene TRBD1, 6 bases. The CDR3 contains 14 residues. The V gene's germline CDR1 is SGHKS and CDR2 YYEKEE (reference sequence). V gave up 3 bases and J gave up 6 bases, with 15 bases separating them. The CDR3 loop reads CASSSYRTADGYTF. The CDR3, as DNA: TGTGCCAGCAGCTCGTACCGGACAGCAGATGGCTACACCTTC.

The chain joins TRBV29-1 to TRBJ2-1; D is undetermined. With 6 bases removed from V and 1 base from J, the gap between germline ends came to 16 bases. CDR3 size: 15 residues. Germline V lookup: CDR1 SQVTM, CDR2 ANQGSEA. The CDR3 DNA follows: TGCAGCGTCCCCGTGGGCTCCAGTTCCTACAATGAGCAGTTCTTC. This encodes CSVPVGSSSYNEQFF.

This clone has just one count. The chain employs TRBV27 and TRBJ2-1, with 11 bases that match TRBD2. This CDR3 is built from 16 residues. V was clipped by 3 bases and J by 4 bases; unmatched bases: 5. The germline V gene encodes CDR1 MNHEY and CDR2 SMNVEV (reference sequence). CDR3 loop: CASSLTSGTRYNEQFF. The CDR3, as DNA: TGTGCCAGCAGTTTGACTAGCGGGACGCGTTACAATGAGCAGTTCTTC.

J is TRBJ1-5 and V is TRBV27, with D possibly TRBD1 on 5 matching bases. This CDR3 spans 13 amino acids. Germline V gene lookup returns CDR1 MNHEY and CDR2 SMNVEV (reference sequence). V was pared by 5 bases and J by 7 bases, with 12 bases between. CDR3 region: CASSISTAQPQHF. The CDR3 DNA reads TGTGCCAGCAGTATTTCGACAGCCCAGCCCCAGCATTTT.

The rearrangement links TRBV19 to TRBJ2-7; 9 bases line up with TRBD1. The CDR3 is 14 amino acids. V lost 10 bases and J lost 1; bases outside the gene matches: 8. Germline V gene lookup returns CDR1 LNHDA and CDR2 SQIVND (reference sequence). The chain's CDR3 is CATPGGQGSYEQYF. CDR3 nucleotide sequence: TGTGCCACCCCAGGAGGACAGGGGTCCTACGAGCAGTACTTC.

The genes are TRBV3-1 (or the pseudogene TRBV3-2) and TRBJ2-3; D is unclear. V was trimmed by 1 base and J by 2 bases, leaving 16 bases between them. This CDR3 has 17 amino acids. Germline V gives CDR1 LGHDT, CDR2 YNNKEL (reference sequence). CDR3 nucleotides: TGTGCCAGCAGCCAAGTCGAGTTGGTCTGGAACACAGATACGCAGTATTTT. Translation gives CASSQVELVWNTDTQYF.

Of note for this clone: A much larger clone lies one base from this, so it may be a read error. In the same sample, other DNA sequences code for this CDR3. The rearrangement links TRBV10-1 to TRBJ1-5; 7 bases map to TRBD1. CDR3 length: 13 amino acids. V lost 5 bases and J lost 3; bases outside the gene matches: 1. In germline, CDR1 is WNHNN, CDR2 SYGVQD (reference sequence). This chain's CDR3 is CASSTGVNQPQHF. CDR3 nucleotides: TGCGCCAGCAGTACAGGGGTCAATCAGCCCCAGCATTTT.

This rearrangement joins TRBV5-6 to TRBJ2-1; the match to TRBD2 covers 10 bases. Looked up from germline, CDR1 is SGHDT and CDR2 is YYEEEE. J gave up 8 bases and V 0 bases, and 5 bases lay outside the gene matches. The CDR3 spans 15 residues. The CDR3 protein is CASSLDTSGKDEQFF. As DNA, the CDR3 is TGTGCCAGCAGCTTGGATACTAGCGGGAAGGATGAGCAGTTCTTC.

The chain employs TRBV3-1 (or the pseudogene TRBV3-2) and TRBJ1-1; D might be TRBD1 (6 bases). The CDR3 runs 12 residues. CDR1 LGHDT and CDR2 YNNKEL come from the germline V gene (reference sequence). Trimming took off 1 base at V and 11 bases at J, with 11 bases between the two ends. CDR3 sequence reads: CASSQAGVRAFF. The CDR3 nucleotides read TGTGCCAGCAGCCAAGCAGGGGTCCGGGCTTTCTTT.

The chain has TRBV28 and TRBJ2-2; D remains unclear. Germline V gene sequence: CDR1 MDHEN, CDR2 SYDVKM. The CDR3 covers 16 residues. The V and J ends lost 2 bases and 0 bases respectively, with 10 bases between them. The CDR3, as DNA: TGTGCCAGCAGTTTAGCAGGTACCGCGAACACCGGGGAGCTGTTTTTT. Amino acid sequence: CASSLAGTANTGELFF.

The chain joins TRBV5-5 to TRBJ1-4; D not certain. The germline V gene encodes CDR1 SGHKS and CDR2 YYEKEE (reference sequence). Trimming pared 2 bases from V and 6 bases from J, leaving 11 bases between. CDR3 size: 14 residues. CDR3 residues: CASSFWASHEKLFF. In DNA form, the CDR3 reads TGTGCCAGCAGCTTCTGGGCGTCCCATGAAAAACTGTTTTTT. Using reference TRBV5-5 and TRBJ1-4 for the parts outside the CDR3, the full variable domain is DAGVTQSPTHLIKTRGQQVTLRCSPISGHKSVSWYQQVLGQGPQFIFQYYEKEERGRGNFPDRFSARQFPNYSSELNVNALLLGDSALYLCASSFWASHEKLFFGSGTQLSVL.